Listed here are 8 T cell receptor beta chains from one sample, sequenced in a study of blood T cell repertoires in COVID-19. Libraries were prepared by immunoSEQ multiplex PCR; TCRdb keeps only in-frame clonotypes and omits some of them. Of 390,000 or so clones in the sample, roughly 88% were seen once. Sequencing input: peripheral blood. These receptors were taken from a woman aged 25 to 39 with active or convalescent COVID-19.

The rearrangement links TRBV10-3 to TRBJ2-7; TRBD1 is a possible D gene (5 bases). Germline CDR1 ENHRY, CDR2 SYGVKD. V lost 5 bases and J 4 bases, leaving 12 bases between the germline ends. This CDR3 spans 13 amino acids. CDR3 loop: CAISPQTDYEQYF. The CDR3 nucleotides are TGTGCCATCAGTCCCCAGACAGATTACGAGCAGTACTTC.

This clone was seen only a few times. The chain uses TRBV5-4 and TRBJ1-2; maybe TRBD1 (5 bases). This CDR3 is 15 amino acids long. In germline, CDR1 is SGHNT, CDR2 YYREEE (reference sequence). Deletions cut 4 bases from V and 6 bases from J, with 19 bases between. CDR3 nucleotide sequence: TGTGCCAGCAGCCCGGGGGTTACCCACGTTGATGGCTACACCTTC. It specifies CASSPGVTHVDGYTF. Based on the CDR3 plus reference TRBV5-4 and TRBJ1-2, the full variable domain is ETGVTQSPTHLIKTRGQQVTLRCSSQSGHNTVSWYQQALGQGPQFIFQYYREEENGRGNFPPRFSGLQFPNYSSELNVNALELDDSALYLCASSPGVTHVDGYTFGSGTRLTVV.

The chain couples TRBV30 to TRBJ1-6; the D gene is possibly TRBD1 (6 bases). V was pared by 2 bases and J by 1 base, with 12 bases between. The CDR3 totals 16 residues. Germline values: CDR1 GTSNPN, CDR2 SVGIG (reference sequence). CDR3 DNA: TGTGCCTGGAGTTCTGGGGGCGCATCCTATAATTCACCCCTCCACTTT. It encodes CAWSSGGASYNSPLHF.

CDR3 region: CASRPREGTYTEAFF. The CDR3 DNA is TGTGCCAGCAGGCCTAGGGAGGGTACGTACACTGAAGCTTTCTTT. The chain recombines TRBV6-4 with TRBJ1-1; D gene uncertain. This CDR3 has 15 residues. Trimming cost V 6 bases and J 3 bases, with 17 bases left between them. The V gene's germline CDR1 is MRHNA and CDR2 SNTAGT.

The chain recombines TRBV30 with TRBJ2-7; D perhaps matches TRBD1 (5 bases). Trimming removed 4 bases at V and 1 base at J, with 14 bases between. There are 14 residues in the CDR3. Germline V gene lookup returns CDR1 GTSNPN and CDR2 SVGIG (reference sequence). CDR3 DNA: TGTGCCTGGACTGTGGGGCAGGGATCCTACGAGCAGTACTTC. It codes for CAWTVGQGSYEQYF.

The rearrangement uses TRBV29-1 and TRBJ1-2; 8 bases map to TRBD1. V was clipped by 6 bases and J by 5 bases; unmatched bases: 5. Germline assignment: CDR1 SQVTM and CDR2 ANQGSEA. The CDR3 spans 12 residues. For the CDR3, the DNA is TGCAGCGTAACCGGGACAGGATATGGCTACACCTTC. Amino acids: CSVTGTGYGYTF. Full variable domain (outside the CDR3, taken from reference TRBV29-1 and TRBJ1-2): SAVISQKPSRDICQRGTSLTIQCQVDSQVTMMFWYRQQPGQSLTLIATANQGSEATYESGFVIDKFPISRPNLTFSTLTVSNMSPEDSSIYLCSVTGTGYGYTFGSGTRLTVV.

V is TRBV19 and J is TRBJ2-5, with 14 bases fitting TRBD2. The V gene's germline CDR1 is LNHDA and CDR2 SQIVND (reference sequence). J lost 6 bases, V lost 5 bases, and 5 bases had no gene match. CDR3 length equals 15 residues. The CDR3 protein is CASSPGTSGGQTQYF. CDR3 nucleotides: TGTGCCAGTAGTCCTGGGACTAGCGGGGGACAGACCCAGTACTTC. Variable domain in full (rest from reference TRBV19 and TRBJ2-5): DGGITQSPKYLFRKEGQNVTLSCEQNLNHDAMYWYRQDPGQGLRLIYYSQIVNDFQKGDIAEGYSVSREKKESFPLTVTSAQKNPTAFYLCASSPGTSGGQTQYFGPGTRLLVL.

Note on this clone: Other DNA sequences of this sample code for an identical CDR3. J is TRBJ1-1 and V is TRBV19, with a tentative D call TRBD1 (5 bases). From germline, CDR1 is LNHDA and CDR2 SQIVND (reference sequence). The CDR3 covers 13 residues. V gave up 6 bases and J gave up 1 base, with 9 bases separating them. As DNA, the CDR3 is TGTGCCAGTAGCCCGACAGAGAACACTGAAGCTTTCTTT. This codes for CASSPTENTEAFF.